This record concerns one T cell receptor beta chain sequence. This clonotype occurred a few times. No antigen is known for it. Qualities for individual bases were not recorded, and no much larger clone is one base off. For sequencing, an Illumina HiSeq 2500 was employed. TCR beta libraries were prepared by quantitative 5'-RACE with molecular barcodes. The authors' pipeline ran thus. To identify disease-linked TCR variants, a new computational method was used, one built on a probabilistic model of VDJ rearrangement. TCRdb took the public reads, trimmed them with fastp at Q25, ran MiXCR for clone calling and kept in-frame beta chains. Entries are consolidated by CDR3 protein sequence, retaining the most common genes and DNA. It is TCRdb's table, rather than the study itself, that gives the V and J calls and clone size. The sample table records about 130,000 distinct CDR3 sequences; around 9.3% of these occur just once. 3% to 4% of the sample is taken by the ten largest.

The data derive from a study of CD8 T cells in ankylosing spondylitis (dated by TCRdb to 2017 to 2019). Some background on the complete study: The study set out to find disease-linked TCR variants by profiling T cell receptor beta repertoires in ankylosing spondylitis patients and healthy donors. Peripheral blood was sampled, and synovial fluid was additionally collected from ankylosing spondylitis patients. The whole study cohort included some 100 healthy donors and 25 ankylosing spondylitis patients.

The CDR3 covers 15 residues, taking in both the cysteine and the phenylalanine. The retained sequence is limited to the CDR3, 45 bases, with the frame set at the first base. The germline ends are 13 bases apart after V is trimmed by 7 bases and J by 0 bases. The germline V gene specifies MDHEN as CDR1 and SYDVKM as CDR2. Study-wide conclusions, independent of this receptor: The disease-linked clones were reported as significantly enriched in matched synovial fluid samples from ankylosing spondylitis patients. In peripheral blood, the disease-linked clones were found at relatively low frequencies and had a CD8+ phenotype. A TCR beta motif made up of about eight highly homologous amino acid variants appeared to be characteristic of blood from ankylosing spondylitis patients. Some of the motif variants had been reported before in the synovial fluid and blood of reactive arthritis patients, a finding that suggests common disease-initiation mechanisms.

This receptor chain uses TRBV28 and TRBJ2-1; 5 matching bases give a weak D call of TRBD1. The source of this sequence is a male donor with ankylosing spondylitis or in good health (not recorded which). The sample consisted of blood, either unsorted or a sorted T cell fraction (not recorded which). Read as DNA, the sequence is TGTGCCAGCATTGGGCTTAGGGGCTCCTACAATGAGCAGTTCTTC. The encoded protein is CASIGLRGSYNEQFF.